This TCR beta chain was sequenced for a study of beta chain features in type 1 diabetes (dated by TCRdb to the late 2010s). In terms of the full investigation: No differences in mean age, gender distribution, total cell number or subset yield were found between patients and healthy donors. A total of roughly 99,000,000 sorted cells were examined across all samples, and the number of cells per subset was strongly correlated with RNA yield. The study compared TCRB repertoires of sorted circulating CD4+ T cell subsets between recently diagnosed type 1 diabetes patients and matched healthy donors. Regulatory and stem cell-like memory subsets were isolated from only 8 patients and roughly eight healthy donors, whereas naive and central memory subsets came from all 30 or so donors.

The entire isolated RNA was reverse transcribed using the High Capacity cDNA Reverse Transcription Kit, and thus expressed TCRB transcripts were sequenced. Naive, central memory and regulatory T cell samples underwent deep immunoSEQ sequencing, averaging around 3.6 million total reads per sample. Sorted cells were lysed in RLT buffer and RNA was extracted with DNase-treated RNeasy Micro or Mini kits, depending on cell number. Each cell subset was processed on its own to prevent cross-contamination, while patient and healthy donor samples were processed together. TCRB sequences were amplified from cDNA with the immunoSEQ multiplex PCR, producing 87-bp fragments spanning the CDR3 region. Sequencing of the amplicons was performed on the Illumina HiSeq platform. As for the original processing: Synthetic template baselines were used to correct PCR bias computationally, reads within Hamming distance 2 were collapsed together, and singletons that could not be merged were discarded. Reads were aligned against IMGT to assign V, D and J genes, CDR3 length and insertions or deletions at six rearrangement sites. Clonotype counts were normalized to sorted cell number within each subset before computing true diversity and Gini coefficients with the tcR R package. Repertoire sharing was quantified using the overlap coefficient calculated on TCRB nucleotide sequences. Sourced from immuneACCESS, this table was stored by TCRdb with only in-frame sequences that have V and J called. A share of the clones is absent; for the studies checked, an unresolved V gene accounts for under half, and the remainder has no known explanation. The D gene and trimming were derived from the DNA, and the V and J assignments and clone size from that table. Within this sample are more than 95,000 clones, with around 16% of them counted one time only. The top ten clonotypes cover 2.6% of the sample.

Each donor gave one peripheral blood draw, averaging about 120 mL, which was collected into heparinised tubes. A BD FACSAria II and a panel including CD45RO, CCR7, CD25, CD127, CD95 and CD27 were used to sort naive, central memory, regulatory and stem cell-like memory CD4+ T cells. All sorted populations exceeded 95% purity. PBMCs were isolated right away by Lymphoprep density gradient centrifugation and were stained directly, without culture. So that batch effects would be minimized, each experiment stained and sorted samples in pairs, pairing one healthy donor with one patient. The study at large found these results: Shorter templates might be favored by PCR, yet because patient and control samples were amplified and corrected together, any such skew would affect both groups equally. Type 1 diabetes patients showed a moderate but significant shortening of TCRB CDR3 length in all four CD4+ subsets. Fewer insertions and more nucleotide deletions at VDJ recombination sites were observed in patients with type 1 diabetes, implying thymic rearrangement abnormalities. Because cDNA rather than genomic DNA was sequenced, highly expressing activated cells could have been over-represented, although no difference in activation and CD3 levels was found between groups. Because small numbers of individuals were included in the HLA sub-analyses, any influence of HLA type on TCRB rearrangement was left unresolved. The naive, central memory and regulatory TCRB repertoires appeared to resemble one another more closely among patients than among healthy donors.

As concerns this clone: This receptor's antigen is unknown. An end of the junction differs from the germline gene, which may be a read error.

The germline V gene (reference sequence) gives CDR1 as LNHDA and CDR2 as SQIVND. The CDR3 numbers 14 residues from cysteine through phenylalanine. The CDR3 DNA has 42 bases and is translated from base 1. This receptor was obtained from a man aged 18 to 29 with type 1 diabetes. The sequence links TRBV19 to TRBJ2-1; no D gene is confidently identified. Specimen: central memory CD4+ T cells from blood. Here the CDR3 is given as CASKGIYSYNEQFF. The nucleotide sequence reads TGTGCAAGTAAAGGGATCTACTCCTACAATGAGCAGTTCTTC.